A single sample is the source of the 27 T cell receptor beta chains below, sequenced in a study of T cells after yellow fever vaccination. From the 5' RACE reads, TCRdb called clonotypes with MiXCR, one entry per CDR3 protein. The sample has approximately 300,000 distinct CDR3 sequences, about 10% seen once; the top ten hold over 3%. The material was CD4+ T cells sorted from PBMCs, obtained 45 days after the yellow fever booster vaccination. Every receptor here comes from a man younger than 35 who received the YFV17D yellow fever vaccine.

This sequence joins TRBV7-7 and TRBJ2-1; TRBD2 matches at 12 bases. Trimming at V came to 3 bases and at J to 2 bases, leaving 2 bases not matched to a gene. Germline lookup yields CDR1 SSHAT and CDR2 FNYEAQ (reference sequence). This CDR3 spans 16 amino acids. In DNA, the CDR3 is TGTGCCAGCAGCTTGCTAGCGGGGGGGCCCTACAATGAGCAGTTCTTC. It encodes CASSLLAGGPYNEQFF.

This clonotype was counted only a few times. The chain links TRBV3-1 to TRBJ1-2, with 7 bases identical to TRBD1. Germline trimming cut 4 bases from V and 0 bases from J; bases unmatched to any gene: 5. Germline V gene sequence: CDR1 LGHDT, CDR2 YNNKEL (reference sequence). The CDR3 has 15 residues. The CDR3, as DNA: TGTGCCAGCAGCCCTTGGGGACAGACTAACTATGGCTACACCTTC. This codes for CASSPWGQTNYGYTF.

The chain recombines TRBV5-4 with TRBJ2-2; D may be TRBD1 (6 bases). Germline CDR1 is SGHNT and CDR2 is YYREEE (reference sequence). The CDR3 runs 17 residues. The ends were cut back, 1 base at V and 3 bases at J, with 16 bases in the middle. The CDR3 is CASSLRTGTIDTGELFF. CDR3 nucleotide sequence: TGTGCCAGCAGCTTGAGAACAGGGACGATCGACACCGGGGAGCTGTTTTTT.

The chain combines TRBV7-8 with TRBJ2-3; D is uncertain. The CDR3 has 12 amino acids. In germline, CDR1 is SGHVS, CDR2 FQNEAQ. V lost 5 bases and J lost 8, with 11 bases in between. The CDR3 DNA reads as TGTGCCAGCAGCCCCCTCCAGACTACGCAGTATTTT. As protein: CASSPLQTTQYF.

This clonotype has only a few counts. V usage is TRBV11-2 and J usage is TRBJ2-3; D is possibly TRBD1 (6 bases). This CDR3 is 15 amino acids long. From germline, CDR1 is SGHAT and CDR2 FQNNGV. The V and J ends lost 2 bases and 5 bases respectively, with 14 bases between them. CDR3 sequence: CASSLRGFPQDTQYF. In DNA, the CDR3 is TGTGCCAGCAGCTTAAGGGGGTTCCCCCAAGATACGCAGTATTTT.

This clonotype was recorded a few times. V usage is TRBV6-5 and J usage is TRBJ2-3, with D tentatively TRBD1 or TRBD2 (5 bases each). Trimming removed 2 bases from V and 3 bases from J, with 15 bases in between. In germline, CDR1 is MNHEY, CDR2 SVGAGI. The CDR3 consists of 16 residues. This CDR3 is CASSYQGGQGTDTQYF. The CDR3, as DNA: TGTGCCAGCAGTTACCAGGGCGGGCAGGGTACAGATACGCAGTATTTT.

CDR3 sequence: CASSYTVQGEAFF. CDR3 nucleotides: TGTGCCAGCAGTTACACTGTACAGGGTGAAGCTTTCTTT. J is TRBJ1-1 and V is TRBV6-6, with D possibly TRBD1 on 6 matching bases. In germline, CDR1 is MNHNY, CDR2 SVGAGI (reference sequence). The V end lost 2 bases, the J end lost 7 bases, and 11 bases lay between the germline ends. The CDR3 is 13 amino acids.

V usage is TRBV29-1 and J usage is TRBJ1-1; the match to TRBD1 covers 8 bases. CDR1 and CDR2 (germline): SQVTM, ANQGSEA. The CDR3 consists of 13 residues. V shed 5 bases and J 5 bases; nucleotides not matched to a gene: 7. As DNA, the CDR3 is TGCAGCGTTCTAGGACAGGGATGGACTGAAGCTTTCTTT. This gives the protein CSVLGQGWTEAFF.

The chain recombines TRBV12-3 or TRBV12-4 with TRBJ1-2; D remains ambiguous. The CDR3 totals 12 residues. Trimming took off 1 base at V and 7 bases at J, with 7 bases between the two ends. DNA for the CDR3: TGTGCCAGCAGTTTAGTATGGGTTGGCTACACCTTC. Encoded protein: CASSLVWVGYTF.

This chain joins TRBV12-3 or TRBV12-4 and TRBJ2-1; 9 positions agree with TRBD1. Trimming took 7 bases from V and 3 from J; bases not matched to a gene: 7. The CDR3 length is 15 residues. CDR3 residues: CASKTGTGSYNEQFF. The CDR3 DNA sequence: TGTGCCAGCAAAACCGGGACAGGGAGCTACAATGAGCAGTTCTTC.

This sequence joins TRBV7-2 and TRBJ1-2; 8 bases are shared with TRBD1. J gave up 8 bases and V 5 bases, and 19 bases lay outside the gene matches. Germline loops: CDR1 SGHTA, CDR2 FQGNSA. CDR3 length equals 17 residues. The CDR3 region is CASSRSWTGISVGGYTF. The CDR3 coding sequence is TGTGCCAGCAGCCGATCTTGGACAGGGATTTCTGTGGGGGGCTACACCTTC.

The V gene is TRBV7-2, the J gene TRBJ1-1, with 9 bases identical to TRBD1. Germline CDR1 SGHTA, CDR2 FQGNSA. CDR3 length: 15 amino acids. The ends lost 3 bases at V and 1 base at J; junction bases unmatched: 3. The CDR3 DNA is TGTGCCAGCAGCTTCCGGGACAGGGAGAACACTGAAGCTTTCTTT. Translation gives CASSFRDRENTEAFF.

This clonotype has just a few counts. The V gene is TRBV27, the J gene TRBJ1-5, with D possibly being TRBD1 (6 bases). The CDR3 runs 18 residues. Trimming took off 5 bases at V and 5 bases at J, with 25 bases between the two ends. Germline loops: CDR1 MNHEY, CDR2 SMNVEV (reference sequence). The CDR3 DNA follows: TGTGCCAGCAGTGTCGGGACAAAGGCAGTCTATGACCATCAGCCCCAGCATTTT. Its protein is CASSVGTKAVYDHQPQHF.

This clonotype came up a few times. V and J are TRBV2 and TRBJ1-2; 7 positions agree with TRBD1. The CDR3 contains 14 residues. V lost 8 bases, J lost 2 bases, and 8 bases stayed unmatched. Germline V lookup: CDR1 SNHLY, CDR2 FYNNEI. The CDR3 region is CASLYDRENYGYTF. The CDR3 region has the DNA TGTGCCAGCCTATACGACAGGGAGAACTATGGCTACACCTTC.

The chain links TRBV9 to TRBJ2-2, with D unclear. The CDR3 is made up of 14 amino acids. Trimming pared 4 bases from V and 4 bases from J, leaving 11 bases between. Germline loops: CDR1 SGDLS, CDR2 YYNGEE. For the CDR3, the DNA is TGTGCCAGCAGCTCCTTATTCGGCACCGGGGAGCTGTTTTTT. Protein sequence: CASSSLFGTGELFF.

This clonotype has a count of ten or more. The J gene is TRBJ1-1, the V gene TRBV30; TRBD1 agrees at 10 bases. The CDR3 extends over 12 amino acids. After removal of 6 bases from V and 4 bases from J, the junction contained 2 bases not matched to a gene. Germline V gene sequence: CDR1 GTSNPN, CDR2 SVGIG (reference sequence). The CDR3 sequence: CACWDRGTEAFF. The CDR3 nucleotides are TGTGCCTGTTGGGACAGGGGCACTGAAGCTTTCTTT.

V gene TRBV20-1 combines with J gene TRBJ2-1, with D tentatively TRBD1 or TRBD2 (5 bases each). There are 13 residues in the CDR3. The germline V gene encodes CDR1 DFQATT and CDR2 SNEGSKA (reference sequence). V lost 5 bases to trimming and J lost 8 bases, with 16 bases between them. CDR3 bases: TGCAGTGCTGGGACGGCAGCCTGGGATGAGCAGTTCTTC. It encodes CSAGTAAWDEQFF.

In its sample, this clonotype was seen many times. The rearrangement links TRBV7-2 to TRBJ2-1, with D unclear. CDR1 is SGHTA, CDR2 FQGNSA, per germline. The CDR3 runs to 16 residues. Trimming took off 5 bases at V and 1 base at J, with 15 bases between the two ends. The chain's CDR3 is CASSQEWGRSYNEQFF. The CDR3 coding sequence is TGTGCCAGCAGCCAAGAGTGGGGTAGGTCCTACAATGAGCAGTTCTTC.

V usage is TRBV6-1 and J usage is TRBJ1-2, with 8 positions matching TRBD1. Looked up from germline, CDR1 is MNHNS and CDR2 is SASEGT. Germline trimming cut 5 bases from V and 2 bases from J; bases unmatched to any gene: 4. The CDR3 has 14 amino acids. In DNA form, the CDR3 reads TGTGCCAGCAGTATGGACAGGGCAAACTATGGCTACACCTTC. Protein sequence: CASSMDRANYGYTF.

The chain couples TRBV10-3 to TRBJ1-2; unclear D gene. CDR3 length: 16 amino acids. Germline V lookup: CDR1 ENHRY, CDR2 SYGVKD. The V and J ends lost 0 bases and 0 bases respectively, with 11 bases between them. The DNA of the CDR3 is TGTGCCATCAGTGAGTCGATTAGGGCGACTAACTATGGCTACACCTTC. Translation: CAISESIRATNYGYTF.

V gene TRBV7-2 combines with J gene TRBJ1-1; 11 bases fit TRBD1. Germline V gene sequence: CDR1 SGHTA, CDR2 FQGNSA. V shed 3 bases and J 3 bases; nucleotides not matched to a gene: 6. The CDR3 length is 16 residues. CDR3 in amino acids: CASSFTGTGGYTEAFF. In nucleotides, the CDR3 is TGTGCCAGCAGCTTCACCGGGACAGGGGGTTACACTGAAGCTTTCTTT.

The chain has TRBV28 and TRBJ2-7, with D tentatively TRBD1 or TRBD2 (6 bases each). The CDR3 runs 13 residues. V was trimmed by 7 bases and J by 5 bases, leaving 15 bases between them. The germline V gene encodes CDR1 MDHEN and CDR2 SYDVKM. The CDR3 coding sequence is TGTGCCAGCACTCAAAGGGGGGTCCACGAGCAGTACGTC. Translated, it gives CASTQRGVHEQYV.

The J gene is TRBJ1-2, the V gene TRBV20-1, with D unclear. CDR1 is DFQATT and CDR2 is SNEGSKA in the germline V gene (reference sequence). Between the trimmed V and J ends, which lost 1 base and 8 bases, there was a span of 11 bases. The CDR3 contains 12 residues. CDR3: CSARVTSGGYTF. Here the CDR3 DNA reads TGCAGTGCTAGAGTAACCTCGGGCGGCTACACCTTC.

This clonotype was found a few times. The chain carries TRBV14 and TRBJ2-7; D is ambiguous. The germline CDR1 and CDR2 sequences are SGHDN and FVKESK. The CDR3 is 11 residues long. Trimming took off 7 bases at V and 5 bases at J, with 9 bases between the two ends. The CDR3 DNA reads TGTGCCAGCATTGTGTTCCACGAGCAGTACGTC. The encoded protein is CASIVFHEQYV.

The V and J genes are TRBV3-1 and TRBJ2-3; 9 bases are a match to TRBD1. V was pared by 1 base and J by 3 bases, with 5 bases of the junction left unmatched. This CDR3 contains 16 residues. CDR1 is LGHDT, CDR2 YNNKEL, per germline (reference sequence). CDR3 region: CASSQGRTGATDTQYF. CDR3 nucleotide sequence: TGTGCCAGCAGCCAAGGTCGGACAGGGGCGACAGATACGCAGTATTTT.

For the CDR3, the DNA is TGCGCCAGCAGTCAATCCTCACGCCGATCAAAAGAGACCCAGTACTTC. It translates to CASSQSSRRSKETQYF. The rearrangement links TRBV23-1 to TRBJ2-5; D is unclear. TRBV23-1 falls under the ORF class, with uncertain function. This CDR3 is 16 amino acids long. Trimming left V 0 bases short and J 3 bases short, with 14 bases between.

CDR3 loop: CASSEAGNGYTF. The DNA for the CDR3 is TGTGCCAGCAGTGAAGCAGGAAATGGCTACACCTTC. The chain links TRBV2 to TRBJ1-2; no clear D. CDR3 size: 12 residues. Trimming removed 0 bases from V and 6 bases from J, with 5 bases in between. The germline V gene encodes CDR1 SNHLY and CDR2 FYNNEI.